Detailed here is one T cell receptor (beta chain). The target antigen is unknown. The junction shows a germline mismatch at one end, possibly a read error. The study ran its PCR with 60 Vbeta and 13 Jbeta primers. Only in-frame clones appear in the TCRdb table, and some are missing; sequencing was by immunoSEQ multiplex PCR. Among more than 85,000 clones listed, roughly 75% were seen once. This sample is part of a study of cytomegalovirus exposure and HLA in healthy donors. CDR3 size: 13 residues. From germline, CDR1 is SQVTM and CDR2 ANQGSEA. Regarding the study as a whole: In an earlier analysis, about 87% or about 30%: the productive usage of most TCR beta V segments.

This clonotype was sampled from a woman younger than 35 in good health and CMV-seropositive. Material for sequencing was PBMCs. This chain links TRBV29-1 with TRBJ2-7; tentative D call: TRBD2 (6 bases). This CDR3 is CSVKDGGTYEQYF. DNA for the CDR3: TGCAGCGTTAAAGACGGCGGGACCTACGAGCAGTACTTC.